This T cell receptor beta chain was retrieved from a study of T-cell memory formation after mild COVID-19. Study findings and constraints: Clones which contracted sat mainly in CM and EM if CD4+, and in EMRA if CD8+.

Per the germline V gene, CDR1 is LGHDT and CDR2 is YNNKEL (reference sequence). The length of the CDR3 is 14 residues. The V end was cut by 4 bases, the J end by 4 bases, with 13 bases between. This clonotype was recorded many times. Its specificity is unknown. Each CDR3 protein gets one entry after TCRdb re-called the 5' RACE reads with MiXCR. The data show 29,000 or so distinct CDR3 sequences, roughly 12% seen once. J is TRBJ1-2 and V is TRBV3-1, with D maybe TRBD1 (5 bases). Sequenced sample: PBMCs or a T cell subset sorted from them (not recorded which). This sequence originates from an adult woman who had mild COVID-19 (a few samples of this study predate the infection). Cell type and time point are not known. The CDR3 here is CASSPRRAGYGYTF. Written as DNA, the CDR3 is TGTGCCAGCAGCCCCCGCAGGGCAGGCTATGGCTACACCTTC. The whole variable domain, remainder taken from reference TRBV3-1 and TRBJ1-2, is DTAVSQTPKYLVTQMGNDKSIKCEQNLGHDTMYWYKQDSKKFLKIMFSYNNKELIINETVPNRFSPKSPDKAHLNLHINSLELGDSAVYFCASSPRRAGYGYTFGSGTRLTVV.